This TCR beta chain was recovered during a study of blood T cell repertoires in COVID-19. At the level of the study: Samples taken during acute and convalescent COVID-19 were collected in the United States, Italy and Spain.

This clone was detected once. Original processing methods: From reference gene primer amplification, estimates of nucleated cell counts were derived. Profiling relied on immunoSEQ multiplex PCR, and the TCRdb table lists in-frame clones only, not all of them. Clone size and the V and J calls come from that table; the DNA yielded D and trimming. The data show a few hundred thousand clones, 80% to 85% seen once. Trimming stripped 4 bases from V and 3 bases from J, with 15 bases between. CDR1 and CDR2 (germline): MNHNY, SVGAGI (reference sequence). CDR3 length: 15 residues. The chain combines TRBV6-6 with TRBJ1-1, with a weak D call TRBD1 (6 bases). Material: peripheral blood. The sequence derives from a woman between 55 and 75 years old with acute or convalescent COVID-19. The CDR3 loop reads CASSSGTSPDTEAFF. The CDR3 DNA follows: TGTGCCAGCAGTTCCGGGACAAGCCCAGACACTGAAGCTTTCTTT.